A single sample is the source of the 19 T cell receptor beta chains below, sequenced in a study of T cell responses to AZD1222 COVID-19 vaccine. The assay was immunoSEQ multiplex PCR, and TCRdb's table has in-frame clones only and misses some. The sample records 160,000 or so clones, roughly 94% being singletons. The sequencing used peripheral blood, collected 28 days after the second AZD1222 dose. These receptors originate from an adult who received the AZD1222 COVID-19 vaccine.

A remark on this clone: Other nucleotide sequences from this sample produce the same CDR3. The V and J genes are TRBV7-2 and TRBJ2-1, with D unresolved. CDR1 is SGHTA, CDR2 FQGNSA, per germline. V was cut by 1 base and J by 1 base, with 11 bases left in between. The CDR3 has 16 residues. This CDR3 is CASSLGGPRSYNEQFF. The CDR3 region has the DNA TGTGCCAGCAGCTTAGGCGGACCCAGATCCTACAATGAGCAGTTCTTC. Variable domain in full (rest from reference TRBV7-2 and TRBJ2-1): GAGVSQSPSNKVTEKGKDVELRCDPISGHTALYWYRQSLGQGLEFLIYFQGNSAPDKSGLPSDRFSAERTGGSVSTLTIQRTQQEDSAVYLCASSLGGPRSYNEQFFGPGTRLTVL.

This rearrangement joins TRBV2 to TRBJ2-1, with 9 bases identical to TRBD1. The germline CDR1 and CDR2 sequences are SNHLY and FYNNEI. The CDR3 spans 14 residues. J gave up 7 bases and V 7 bases, and 8 bases lay outside the gene matches. The CDR3 nucleotides are TGTGCCAGCACCGGGACAGGGAATGGGAATGAGCAGTTCTTC. Amino acid sequence: CASTGTGNGNEQFF. The entire variable domain, with the rest obtained from reference TRBV2 and TRBJ2-1, is as follows: EPEVTQTPSHQVTQMGQEVILRCVPISNHLYFYWYRQILGQKVEFLVSFYNNEISEKSEIFDDQFSVERPDGSNFTLKIRSTKLEDSAMYFCASTGTGNGNEQFFGPGTRLTVL.

The rearrangement links TRBV27 to TRBJ1-5; TRBD1 matches 11 bases. The CDR3 runs 15 residues. Trimming took 6 bases from V and 4 from J; bases not matched to a gene: 5. CDR1 is MNHEY and CDR2 is SMNVEV in the germline V gene (reference sequence). CDR3 loop: CASRPGTGGNQPQHF. The DNA for the CDR3 is TGTGCCAGCAGGCCCGGGACAGGGGGGAATCAGCCCCAGCATTTT.

The chain is built from TRBV9 and TRBJ1-1; D unresolved. Deletions cut 3 bases from V and 5 bases from J, with 14 bases between. Germline lookup yields CDR1 SGDLS and CDR2 YYNGEE. CDR3 length: 14 residues. CDR3 sequence reads: CASSAGRFGTEAFF. The CDR3 nucleotides are TGTGCCAGCAGCGCAGGACGGTTTGGGACTGAAGCTTTCTTT.

As for this clone: Compared with germline, one end of the junction differs, possibly owing to a read error. V and J are TRBV3-1 (or the pseudogene TRBV3-2) and TRBJ2-7; D call uncertain. This CDR3 spans 14 amino acids. Per germline, CDR1 LGHDT and CDR2 YNNKEL (reference sequence). In DNA, the CDR3 is TGTGCCAGCAGCCATTCAGACTTGTCCTCCGAGCAGTACTTC. Amino acid sequence: CASSHSDLSSEQYF.

The J gene is TRBJ2-7, the V gene TRBV13, with 9 bases aligning to TRBD1. CDR1 is PRHDT, CDR2 FYEKMQ, per germline (reference sequence). This CDR3 comprises 16 residues. V lost 5 bases and J lost 3; bases outside the gene matches: 11. DNA for the CDR3: TGTGCCAGCAGCAGAGGCCGGGACAGGGACTACTACGAGCAGTACTTC. Protein sequence: CASSRGRDRDYYEQYF.

The V call is TRBV13, the J call TRBJ2-4; D might be TRBD2 (5 bases). The ends were cut back, 2 bases at V and 8 bases at J, with 10 bases in the middle. Germline assignment: CDR1 PRHDT and CDR2 FYEKMQ (reference sequence). The CDR3 contains 13 residues. The CDR3 DNA reads TGTGCCAGCAGCTTAATACGTAGCGACATTCAGTACTTC. The encoded protein is CASSLIRSDIQYF.

The V and J genes are TRBV5-6 and TRBJ1-3; D ambiguous. Germline CDR1 SGHDT, CDR2 YYEEEE. Trimming removed 2 bases from V and 4 bases from J, with 13 bases in between. CDR3 length equals 15 residues. CDR3 nucleotide sequence: TGTGCCAGCAGCTTAGGGCGGGTAAGCGGAAACACCATATATTTT. Its protein product is CASSLGRVSGNTIYF.

The chain couples TRBV10-3 to TRBJ2-1, with 10 bases identical to TRBD2. CDR1 and CDR2 from the germline V gene are ENHRY and SYGVKD. This CDR3 spans 14 amino acids. CDR3 nucleotides: TGTGCGATCGGGGGTAGCGGGGGGCCCGGTGAGCAGTTCTTC. It specifies CAIGGSGGPGEQFF.

The J gene is TRBJ2-1, the V gene TRBV18; 10 positions match TRBD2. The CDR3 loop spans 16 amino acids. The junction had 7 bases not matched to a gene; V was cut back by 2 bases and J by 6 bases. Per the germline V gene, CDR1 is KGHSH and CDR2 is LQKENI. The CDR3 spells CASSPAGLAFGNEQFF. DNA of the CDR3: TGTGCCAGCTCACCAGCGGGACTAGCGTTCGGCAATGAGCAGTTCTTC.

This sequence joins TRBV6-1 and TRBJ1-3; D is unclear. Per the germline V gene, CDR1 is MNHNS and CDR2 is SASEGT. This CDR3 contains 14 residues. The ends were cut back, 7 bases at V and 2 bases at J, with 12 bases in the middle. The CDR3 coding sequence is TGTGCCAGCATTGTAGGGAGTCCTGGAAACACCATATATTTT. It yields the protein CASIVGSPGNTIYF.

The chain combines TRBV6-5 with TRBJ1-1; 7 nucleotides match TRBD1. V was pared by 2 bases and J by 3 bases, with 6 bases of the junction left unmatched. There are 15 residues in the CDR3. Germline CDR1 MNHEY, CDR2 SVGAGI. CDR3 nucleotides: TGTGCCAGCAGTTACAGGGGGCGTTCTGACACTGAAGCTTTCTTT. Translation: CASSYRGRSDTEAFF.

The chain carries TRBV7-2 and TRBJ2-1, with D possibly being TRBD2 (5 bases). This CDR3 has 14 residues. V was trimmed by 3 bases and J by 3 bases, leaving 9 bases between them. Germline V gene sequence: CDR1 SGHTA, CDR2 FQGNSA. CDR3 DNA: TGTGCCAGCAGCTTCGGGATAAACTACAATGAGCAGTTCTTC. As protein: CASSFGINYNEQFF.

The chain is built from TRBV9 and TRBJ1-3; D is undetermined. Germline V gene sequence: CDR1 SGDLS, CDR2 YYNGEE. There are 18 residues in the CDR3. Trimming left V 1 base short and J 3 bases short, with 20 bases between. The CDR3: CASSVTGGGSRFGNTIYF. The CDR3 DNA sequence: TGTGCCAGCAGCGTAACGGGCGGAGGAAGTCGGTTTGGAAACACCATATATTTT.

The rearrangement joins TRBV6-5 to TRBJ1-1; D is uncertain. Germline V lookup: CDR1 MNHEY, CDR2 SVGAGI. CDR3 size: 11 residues. Trimming stripped 6 bases from V and 3 bases from J, with 5 bases between. The CDR3 DNA is TGTGCCAGCAGCGGTTACACTGAAGCTTTCTTT. Protein: CASSGYTEAFF.

The chain uses TRBV18 and TRBJ2-1; 10 bases are shared with TRBD2. CDR1 and CDR2 from the germline V gene are KGHSH and LQKENI. This CDR3 comprises 16 residues. Germline trimming cut 4 bases from V and 5 bases from J; bases unmatched to any gene: 8. In DNA form, the CDR3 reads TGTGCCAGCTCACTAATAGCGGGGGGCCTAAACAATGAGCAGTTCTTC. As protein: CASSLIAGGLNNEQFF.

CDR3 bases: TGTGCCAGCAGCCCGATCGGACAGGGAGGGTATGGCTACACCTTC. Amino acids: CASSPIGQGGYGYTF. The V and J genes are TRBV3-1 (or the pseudogene TRBV3-2) and TRBJ1-2; 8 bases are shared with TRBD1. The ends lost 4 bases at V and 5 bases at J; junction bases unmatched: 9. CDR3 length: 15 residues. Germline V gives CDR1 LGHDT, CDR2 YNNKEL (reference sequence).

The chain combines TRBV19 with TRBJ1-1; no definite D call. The CDR3 contains 15 residues. Germline V gene lookup returns CDR1 LNHDA and CDR2 SQIVND (reference sequence). V was trimmed by 1 base and J by 0 bases, leaving 9 bases between them. For the CDR3, the DNA is TGTGCCAGTAGTATAGGTACGGATTTGAACACTGAAGCTTTCTTT. Protein product: CASSIGTDLNTEAFF.

V and J are TRBV6-1 and TRBJ1-5; D gene ambiguous. The CDR3 consists of 14 residues. CDR1 MNHNS and CDR2 SASEGT come from the germline V gene. V was pared by 0 bases and J by 5 bases, with 8 bases between. The DNA of the CDR3 is TGTGCCAGCAGTGAAGCAGCCTTTGATCAGCCCCAGCATTTT. Residues: CASSEAAFDQPQHF.